The 18 T cell receptor beta chains reported below all come from one sample, sequenced in a study of cytomegalovirus exposure and HLA in healthy donors. Use of 60 Vbeta and 13 Jbeta primers characterized the PCR. Profiling relied on immunoSEQ multiplex PCR, and the TCRdb table lists in-frame clones only, not all of them. In the table there are roughly 120,000 clones, roughly 9% of which are singletons. Sample: PBMCs. These receptors all stem from a young man in good health and CMV-seronegative.

The chain carries TRBV30 and TRBJ2-5; D is perhaps TRBD1 (6 bases). V gave up 5 bases and J gave up 4 bases, with 11 bases separating them. This CDR3 is built from 12 residues. From germline, CDR1 is GTSNPN and CDR2 SVGIG (reference sequence). This CDR3 is CAWGGQGETQYF. DNA for the CDR3: TGTGCCTGGGGGGGACAAGGAGAGACCCAGTACTTC.

About this clone: Without the conserved terminal phenylalanine or tryptophan, this CDR3 likely stems from a read error. The limits of the CDR3 on the DNA are not certain, so only TCRdb's listed CDR3 is given. The chain has TRBV30 and TRBJ2-3; no DNA check was done on the table's D call, TRBD2. Termini included, the CDR3 measures 14 amino acids. CDR1 and CDR2 (germline): GTSNPN, SVGIG (reference sequence). This CDR3 is CAWRARASTDTKYL.

V gene TRBV6-6 combines with J gene TRBJ2-3; D is possibly TRBD1 (5 bases). V shed 2 bases and J shed 0 bases, with 12 bases lying between them. The CDR3 loop spans 16 amino acids. Germline CDR1 MNHNY, CDR2 SVGAGI (reference sequence). CDR3 coding DNA: TGTGCCAGCAGTTACCCTCGGACACAAAGCACAGATACGCAGTATTTT. It translates to CASSYPRTQSTDTQYF.

This clone has a handful of counts. The chain employs TRBV4-3 and TRBJ2-3; D is perhaps TRBD1 (5 bases). The CDR3 runs 16 residues. Germline CDR1 is LGHNA and CDR2 is YSLEER. The germline V and J ends were trimmed by 0 bases and 2 bases, with 12 bases remaining between them. The CDR3 DNA reads TGCGCCAGCAGCCAAGATATAAGGGGTTACACAGATACGCAGTATTTT. It encodes CASSQDIRGYTDTQYF.

The CDR3 here is CASKTAGGPPGELFF. CDR3 coding DNA: TGCGCCAGCAAGACGGCGGGGGGGCCCCCCGGGGAGCTGTTTTTT. The gene calls are TRBV4-1 and TRBJ2-2, with 9 bases aligning to TRBD2. CDR3 length: 15 residues. Trimming took 7 bases from V and 6 from J; bases not matched to a gene: 9. Germline CDR1 is MGHRA and CDR2 is YSYEKL.

The chain carries TRBV7-3 and TRBJ2-1; 11 bases fit TRBD1. Germline-derived CDR1 and CDR2 are SGHTA and FQGTGA. V shed 6 bases, J shed 4 bases, and the junction held 8 bases outside the gene matches. This CDR3 comprises 16 residues. CDR3 loop: CASSYSRDRGYNEQFF. For the CDR3, the DNA is TGTGCCAGCAGTTATAGCCGGGACAGGGGGTACAATGAGCAGTTCTTC.

Only a few counts were recorded for this clone. V usage is TRBV27 and J usage is TRBJ2-5; D might be TRBD2 (5 bases). Germline V gene lookup returns CDR1 MNHEY and CDR2 SMNVEV (reference sequence). V was pared by 6 bases and J by 6 bases, with 20 bases between. The CDR3 loop spans 15 amino acids. The CDR3: CASSSGIRSTKTQYF. The CDR3 coding sequence is TGTGCCAGCAGCTCCGGGATCAGGTCCACGAAGACCCAGTACTTC.

V gene TRBV5-1 combines with J gene TRBJ1-1, with 7 positions matching TRBD1. The CDR3 is 14 residues long. V was clipped by 0 bases and J by 1 base; unmatched bases: 0. Germline V gene data show CDR1 as SGHRS and CDR2 as YFSETQ. The CDR3 spells CASSLGTGNTEAFF. For the CDR3, the DNA is TGCGCCAGCAGCTTGGGGACAGGGAACACTGAAGCTTTCTTT. Full variable domain (rest looked up from reference TRBV5-1 and TRBJ1-1): KAGVTQTPRYLIKTRGQQVTLSCSPISGHRSVSWYQQTPGQGLQFLFEYFSETQRNKGNFPGRFSGRQFSNSRSEMNVSTLELGDSALYLCASSLGTGNTEAFFGQGTRLTVV.

In its sample, this clone was seen a few times. The chain combines TRBV5-1 with TRBJ2-1; 9 nucleotides align to TRBD2. This CDR3 contains 14 residues. Trimming took 2 bases from V and 4 from J; bases not matched to a gene: 1. CDR1 is SGHRS, CDR2 YFSETQ, per germline. CDR3 in amino acids: CASSLGLAYNEQFF. CDR3 coding DNA: TGCGCCAGCAGCTTAGGACTAGCGTACAATGAGCAGTTCTTC.

This clone was counted only a few times. J is TRBJ1-4 and V is TRBV30; 8 positions agree with TRBD1. Germline CDR1 reads GTSNPN; CDR2 reads SVGIG (reference sequence). The CDR3 runs to 14 residues. V trimming: 3 bases; J trimming: 3 bases; junction bases outside the gene matches: 3. CDR3 sequence: CAWSLQGANEKLFF. In DNA, the CDR3 is TGTGCCTGGAGCCTACAGGGGGCTAATGAAAAACTGTTTTTT.

There are a few counts of this clone. The V and J genes are TRBV6-6 and TRBJ2-2; 11 bases fit TRBD2. Germline CDR1 reads MNHNY; CDR2 reads SVGAGI (reference sequence). The CDR3 has 13 residues. V lost 7 bases and J lost 8; bases outside the gene matches: 3. The CDR3 region is CASTWTSGGELFF. The CDR3 bases are TGTGCCAGCACTTGGACTAGCGGGGGGGAGCTGTTTTTT.

This clone was seen more than once but under ten times. The chain uses TRBV29-1 and TRBJ1-2, with TRBD1 matching 7 bases. The V gene's germline CDR1 is SQVTM and CDR2 ANQGSEA. This CDR3 comprises 11 residues. Trimming removed 6 bases from V and 4 bases from J; junction bases left unmatched: 2. The CDR3 loop is CSVGQPYGYTF. The DNA of the CDR3 is TGCAGCGTGGGACAGCCCTATGGCTACACCTTC.

This clone was picked up a small number of times. The chain carries TRBV19 and TRBJ2-7, with 10 bases that match TRBD1. The CDR3 loop spans 14 amino acids. Germline CDR1 reads LNHDA; CDR2 reads SQIVND (reference sequence). V was pared by 4 bases and J by 3 bases, with 3 bases of the junction left unmatched. CDR3 bases: TGTGCCAGTAGTAGGGGGACAGGGGACTACGAGCAGTACTTC. It is translated as CASSRGTGDYEQYF.

In its sample, this clone was seen a few times. The V gene is TRBV5-8, the J gene TRBJ1-1; a weak D match, TRBD1 (5 bases). CDR1 is SGHTS, CDR2 YDEGEE, per germline. There are 16 residues in the CDR3. V lost 0 bases, J lost 0 bases, and 12 bases lay in between. The CDR3 region is CASSLGGTTLNTEAFF. CDR3 nucleotide sequence: TGTGCCAGCAGCTTGGGGGGGACTACACTGAACACTGAAGCTTTCTTT.

The chain recombines TRBV6-1 with TRBJ2-1; 8 positions match TRBD2. This CDR3 is built from 16 residues. The germline V gene encodes CDR1 MNHNS and CDR2 SASEGT. Trimming removed 2 bases from V and 3 bases from J; junction bases left unmatched: 6. CDR3 sequence: CASSEQPSGSYNEQFF. The CDR3 bases are TGTGCCAGCAGTGAACAACCCAGCGGGAGCTACAATGAGCAGTTCTTC.

CDR3 sequence: CATSRDLLKTGRNTIYF. The CDR3 bases are TGTGCCACCAGCAGAGATCTTTTGAAGACAGGGAGAAACACCATATATTTT. The chain links TRBV15 to TRBJ1-3; 7 bases match TRBD1. V shed 0 bases, J shed 5 bases, and the junction held 10 bases outside the gene matches. CDR3 length: 17 amino acids. Per germline, CDR1 LNHNV and CDR2 YYDKDF (reference sequence).

This clone occurred a few times. This chain joins TRBV7-2 and TRBJ2-7, with 16 bases matching TRBD2. V dropped 3 bases and J dropped 2; count of bases not matched to a gene: 1. Looked up from germline, CDR1 is SGHTA and CDR2 is FQGNSA. The CDR3 covers 16 residues. CDR3 sequence reads: CASSLGTSGGAYEQYF. The CDR3 bases are TGTGCCAGCAGCTTGGGGACTAGCGGGGGGGCCTACGAGCAGTACTTC.

Only a few counts were recorded for this clone. This chain uses TRBV5-1 with TRBJ1-1; no clear D. V was cut by 4 bases and J by 5 bases, with 18 bases left in between. The germline CDR1 and CDR2 sequences are SGHRS and YFSETQ. The CDR3 has 15 amino acids. The DNA for the CDR3 is TGCGCCAGCAGCGTGGAGACTGGCCTTGAGACTGAAGCTTTCTTT. It is translated as CASSVETGLETEAFF. Variable domain in full (rest from reference TRBV5-1 and TRBJ1-1): KAGVTQTPRYLIKTRGQQVTLSCSPISGHRSVSWYQQTPGQGLQFLFEYFSETQRNKGNFPGRFSGRQFSNSRSEMNVSTLELGDSALYLCASSVETGLETEAFFGQGTRLTVV.